This T cell receptor beta chain was sequenced in a study of early T cells in non-severe SARS-CoV-2 infection. Study results and caveats: The VDJdb matching leaned toward anti-spike CD8 responses and overlooked private and CD4 specificities.

On this clonotype: Its antigen is unidentified.

In the library, individual cDNA molecules carried attached unique molecular identifiers. MiXCR, applied by TCRdb to the 5' RACE reads, yields one record per CDR3 protein. The sample lists 80,000 to 95,000 distinct CDR3 sequences, roughly an eighth occurring once. CDR3 length: 14 residues. CDR1 is LNHNV, CDR2 YYDKDF, per germline (reference sequence). Trimming stripped 0 bases from V and 2 bases from J, with 8 bases between. V gene TRBV15 combines with J gene TRBJ2-7; maybe TRBD1 (6 bases). This receptor was identified in an adult who was a healthcare worker with PCR-confirmed SARS-CoV-2 infection or an uninfected control (not recorded which). The sequencing sample was made of whole blood. CDR3 residues: CATSRDRGPYEQYF. DNA for the CDR3: TGTGCCACCAGCAGAGACAGGGGCCCCTACGAGCAGTACTTC.